These 15 T cell receptor beta chains were all obtained from the same sample, sequenced in a study of blood T cell repertoires in COVID-19 (dated by TCRdb to 2018 to 2021). The library was prepared using the immunoSEQ multiplex PCR assay. TCRdb carries this immuneACCESS record with in-frame sequences only. Its versions omit some clonotypes, under half of them owing to an unresolved V gene in the studies checked, with the rest unexplained. Counted in this sample were 150,000 to 200,000 clones; over 70% of them appeared once. More than 7% of the sample rests with the top ten. The sequencing sample was made of peripheral blood. The receptors shown here come from a woman aged 80 or over with active or convalescent COVID-19.

The chain combines TRBV7-2 with TRBJ1-6; 7 bases align to TRBD1. The length of the CDR3 is 16 residues. The germline gives CDR1 SGHTA, CDR2 FQGNSA. After removal of 2 bases from V and 7 bases from J, the junction contained 8 bases not matched to a gene. CDR3 residues: CASSLYVGQANSPLHF. As DNA, the CDR3 is TGTGCCAGCAGCTTATATGTAGGACAGGCCAATTCACCCCTCCACTTT.

V and J are TRBV21-1 and TRBJ1-1; the table's D call, TRBD1, has no DNA check behind it. TRBV21-1 is a pseudogene locus. CDR3 length equals 13 residues. CDR3 nucleotide sequence: TGTGCCAGCGGACTGGACAGTAGCACTGAAGCTTTCTTT. It specifies CASGLDSSTEAFF.

This clone came up a few times. This chain joins TRBV19 and TRBJ2-1; a weak D match, TRBD2 (6 bases). In germline, CDR1 is LNHDA, CDR2 SQIVND (reference sequence). The CDR3 spans 13 residues. The V end lost 5 bases, the J end lost 5 bases, and 10 bases lay between the germline ends. The CDR3: CASSGLAHNEQFF. The CDR3 DNA is TGTGCCAGTAGTGGTCTAGCGCACAATGAGCAGTTCTTC.

V and J are TRBV19 and TRBJ2-1; 7 bases align to TRBD1. The CDR3 is made up of 16 amino acids. Germline V gene sequence: CDR1 LNHDA, CDR2 SQIVND (reference sequence). V lost 3 bases, J lost 4 bases, and 9 bases stayed unmatched. The CDR3 DNA is TGTGCCAGTAGTATTTTGGGGACAGTGATGTACAATGAGCAGTTCTTC. It translates to CASSILGTVMYNEQFF. Using reference TRBV19 and TRBJ2-1 for the parts outside the CDR3, the full variable domain is DGGITQSPKYLFRKEGQNVTLSCEQNLNHDAMYWYRQDPGQGLRLIYYSQIVNDFQKGDIAEGYSVSREKKESFPLTVTSAQKNPTAFYLCASSILGTVMYNEQFFGPGTRLTVL.

The chain uses TRBV27 and TRBJ2-1; 7 positions match TRBD1. Germline assignment: CDR1 MNHEY and CDR2 SMNVEV (reference sequence). The CDR3 runs to 15 residues. The V and J ends lost 6 bases and 0 bases, in that order; junction bases with no gene match: 5. Here the CDR3 DNA reads TGTGCCAGCAGAGGGGGCACAAACTCCTACAATGAGCAGTTCTTC. Translation gives CASRGGTNSYNEQFF.

The chain links TRBV10-3 to TRBJ1-3; D is unresolved. The CDR3 is made up of 16 amino acids. Germline values: CDR1 ENHRY, CDR2 SYGVKD. Trimming pared 0 bases from V and 0 bases from J, leaving 9 bases between. CDR3 sequence reads: CAISESRYTSGNTIYF. The CDR3 DNA follows: TGTGCCATCAGTGAGTCTCGGTATACCTCTGGAAACACCATATATTTT.

V is TRBV3-1 (or the pseudogene TRBV3-2) and J is TRBJ2-3; 9 bases agree with TRBD2. The V gene's germline CDR1 is LGHDT and CDR2 YNNKEL (reference sequence). J gave up 15 bases and V 0 bases, and 7 bases lay outside the gene matches. The CDR3 length is 13 residues. The CDR3 coding sequence is TGTGCCAGCAGCCAAGATCTAGCGGGGACTATTTATTTT. Protein sequence: CASSQDLAGTIYF.

The chain combines TRBV29-1 with TRBJ2-2; 7 bases agree with TRBD1. V gave up 7 bases and J gave up 4 bases; unmatched junction bases: 9. Germline CDR1 SQVTM, CDR2 ANQGSEA. This CDR3 is built from 14 residues. The CDR3 here is CSANLEGATGELFF. For the CDR3, the DNA is TGCAGCGCCAACCTTGAGGGGGCCACCGGGGAGCTGTTTTTT.

This clone was counted once. The rearrangement links TRBV4-1 to TRBJ1-5; D perhaps matches TRBD1 (5 bases). Deletions cut 0 bases from V and 9 bases from J, with 15 bases between. The germline V gene encodes CDR1 MGHRA and CDR2 YSYEKL. The CDR3 contains 15 residues. The CDR3, as DNA: TGCGCCAGCAGCCAAGACTTGCAGGGTTCCCGGCCCCAGCATTTT. This encodes CASSQDLQGSRPQHF.

This clone was counted between two and nine times. The chain has TRBV10-3 and TRBJ2-5, with 7 positions matching TRBD1. Germline V lookup: CDR1 ENHRY, CDR2 SYGVKD. After removal of 5 bases from V and 1 base from J, the junction contained 4 bases not matched to a gene. This CDR3 comprises 14 residues. This CDR3 reads CAISTTGSQETQYF. The CDR3 nucleotides are TGTGCCATCAGTACGACAGGGAGCCAAGAGACCCAGTACTTC.

This chain connects TRBV18 to TRBJ1-5; 7 positions agree with TRBD1. The CDR3 contains 18 residues. The germline gives CDR1 KGHSH, CDR2 LQKENI. V gave up 2 bases and J gave up 0 bases; unmatched junction bases: 10. CDR3 DNA sequence: TGTGCCAGCTCACCATCTGACAGGGTCATAAATAGCAATCAGCCCCAGCATTTT. Translation gives CASSPSDRVINSNQPQHF.

This chain connects TRBV27 to TRBJ1-4; 12 positions agree with TRBD1. V shed 8 bases and J 2 bases; nucleotides not matched to a gene: 15. Per germline, CDR1 MNHEY and CDR2 SMNVEV (reference sequence). This CDR3 spans 19 amino acids. The CDR3, as DNA: TGTGCCAGCGCAATCTCCGGGACAGGGGGCGTAAATACTAATGAAAAACTGTTTTTT. As protein: CASAISGTGGVNTNEKLFF.

This chain connects TRBV11-3 to TRBJ1-1, with 9 positions matching TRBD1. CDR3 size: 15 residues. Germline V gives CDR1 SGHNT, CDR2 YENEEA. V gave up 5 bases and J gave up 5 bases; unmatched junction bases: 9. The CDR3 loop reads CASSEKQGARTEAFF. As DNA, the CDR3 is TGTGCCAGCAGCGAAAAACAGGGGGCGCGGACTGAAGCTTTCTTT.

The V gene is TRBV6-4, the J gene TRBJ2-1, with 9 bases identical to TRBD1. The CDR3 is made up of 15 amino acids. J was trimmed by 8 bases and V by 5 bases; bases with no gene match: 10. Germline V gives CDR1 MRHNA, CDR2 SNTAGT. DNA of the CDR3: TGTGCCAGCAGTCAGGACAGGGGTCGTTTGGATGAGCAGTTCTTC. This codes for CASSQDRGRLDEQFF.

The genes are TRBV9 and TRBJ2-2, with D possibly matching TRBD2 (5 bases). V was clipped by 0 bases and J by 1 base, with 16 bases between them. Germline V gives CDR1 SGDLS, CDR2 YYNGEE. CDR3 length equals 18 residues. The CDR3 DNA follows: TGTGCCAGCAGCGTAGAAGTATCGGGGTTGGGGAACACCGGGGAGCTGTTTTTT. Translating gives CASSVEVSGLGNTGELFF.